This TCR beta chain was found in a study of HIV-infected patients and healthy controls. Whole-study findings and limits: Eight alpha and eight beta V genes differed significantly in mean usage between HIV-infected patients and controls. Size-matching overweighted rare events from HIV-infected data when comparing patients with controls.

CDR1 and CDR2 (germline): MDHEN, SYDVKM. The CDR3 is 14 residues long. The junction had 5 bases not matched to a gene; V was cut back by 6 bases and J by 7 bases. Around 500 ng RNA was reverse transcribed with alpha and beta constant-region primers. Separate chain-specific third strand synthesis with multiplexing indices produced the alpha and beta libraries. TCRdb analysed the 5' RACE reads with MiXCR anew, one entry per CDR3 protein. The sample has around 7,100 distinct CDR3 sequences, around 10% seen once; the top ten hold about a sixth. By share of the sample, this clonotype is medium-sized (0.01 to 0.1%). Its antigen is as yet unknown. No cell fractionation was done, so the repertoire covers all unsorted peripheral blood T cells.

Sequenced material: blood, taken before antiretroviral therapy. The TCR originated in an adult with HIV infection. V is TRBV28 and J is TRBJ1-6, with TRBD1 matching 8 bases. DNA of the CDR3: TGTGCCAGCAGGACAGGGGATTTCAATTCACCCCTCCACTTT. Its translation is CASRTGDFNSPLHF.